The entry below describes one TCR beta chain. Its specificity is not known. The data derive from a study of T cell responses to AZD1222 COVID-19 vaccine. Study-level findings and limits: Nearly half of spike-specific TCRs reportedly target variant regions that are unmutated in the B.1.351 and B.1.1.7 variants. There were vaccine-associated CD4 TCRs across spike, dominant at 160-218 and 743-854.

The repertoire was sequenced with immunoSEQ multiplex PCR; TCRdb's copy has only in-frame clones and lacks some. The sample has 65,000 to 90,000 clones; roughly 88% are singletons. Sequencing was performed on peripheral blood, taken on day 0 of AZD1222 vaccination. This clonotype was sampled from an adult in good health.

In DNA form, the CDR3 reads TGTGCCAGCAGTTACAGCGGGGGGCCCTCCTACAATGAGCAGTTCTTC. Translated, it gives CASSYSGGPSYNEQFF. The V call is TRBV6-2 or TRBV6-3, the J call TRBJ2-1; TRBD2 matches 9 bases. The CDR3 loop spans 16 amino acids. CDR1 is MNHEY and CDR2 is SVGEGT in the germline V gene. With 2 bases clipped from V and 0 bases from J, the junction kept 2 bases outside the gene matches.